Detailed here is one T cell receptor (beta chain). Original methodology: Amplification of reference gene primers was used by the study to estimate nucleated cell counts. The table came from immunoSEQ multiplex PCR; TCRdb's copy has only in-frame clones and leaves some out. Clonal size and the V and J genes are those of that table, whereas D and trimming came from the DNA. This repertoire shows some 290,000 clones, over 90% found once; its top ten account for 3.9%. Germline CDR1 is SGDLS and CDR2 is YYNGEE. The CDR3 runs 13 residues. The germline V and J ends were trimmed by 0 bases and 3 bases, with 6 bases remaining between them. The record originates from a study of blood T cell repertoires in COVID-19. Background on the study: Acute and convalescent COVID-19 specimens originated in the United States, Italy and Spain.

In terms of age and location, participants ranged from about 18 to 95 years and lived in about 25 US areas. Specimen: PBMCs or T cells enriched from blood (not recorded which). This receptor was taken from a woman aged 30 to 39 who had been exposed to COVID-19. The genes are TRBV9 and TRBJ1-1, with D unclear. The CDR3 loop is CASSVDRYTEAFF. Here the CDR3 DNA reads TGTGCCAGCAGCGTAGACCGGTACACTGAAGCTTTCTTT.